The source of this T cell receptor (beta chain) is a study of T cell changes during pregnancy in multiple sclerosis. V lost 3 bases to trimming and J lost 9 bases, with 24 bases between them. The V gene's germline CDR1 is SQVTM and CDR2 ANQGSEA. CDR3 size: 16 residues. TCRdb's table, derived via immunoSEQ multiplex PCR, lists solely in-frame clones and lacks some. In the table there are tens of thousands of clones, around 90% of which are singletons. The V gene is TRBV29-1, the J gene TRBJ2-1; D is perhaps TRBD1 (6 bases). The sample consisted of peripheral blood, taken in the third trimester of pregnancy. This receptor was identified in a female donor in good health, enrolled as a control in a pregnancy study. The DNA of the CDR3 is TGCAGCGTTGATAAACAGGGACGGGGATCTGACGTTGAGCAGTTCTTC. The encoded protein is CSVDKQGRGSDVEQFF.